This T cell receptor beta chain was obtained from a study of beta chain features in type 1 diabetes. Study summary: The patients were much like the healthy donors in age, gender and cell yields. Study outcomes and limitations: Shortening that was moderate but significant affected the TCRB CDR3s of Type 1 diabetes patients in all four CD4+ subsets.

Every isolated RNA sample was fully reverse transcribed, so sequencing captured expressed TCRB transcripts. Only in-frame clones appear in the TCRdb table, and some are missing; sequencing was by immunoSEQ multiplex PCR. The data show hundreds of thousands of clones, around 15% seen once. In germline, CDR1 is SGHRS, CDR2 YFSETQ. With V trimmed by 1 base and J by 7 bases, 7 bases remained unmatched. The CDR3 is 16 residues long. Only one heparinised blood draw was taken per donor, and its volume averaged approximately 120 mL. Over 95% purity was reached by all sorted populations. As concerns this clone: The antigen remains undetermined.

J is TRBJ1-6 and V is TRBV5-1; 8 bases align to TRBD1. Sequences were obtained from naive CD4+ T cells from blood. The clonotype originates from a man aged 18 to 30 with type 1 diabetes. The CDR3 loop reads CASSLTAGGLNSPLHF. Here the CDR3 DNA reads TGCGCCAGCAGCTTGACGGCAGGGGGCTTGAATTCACCCCTCCACTTT.